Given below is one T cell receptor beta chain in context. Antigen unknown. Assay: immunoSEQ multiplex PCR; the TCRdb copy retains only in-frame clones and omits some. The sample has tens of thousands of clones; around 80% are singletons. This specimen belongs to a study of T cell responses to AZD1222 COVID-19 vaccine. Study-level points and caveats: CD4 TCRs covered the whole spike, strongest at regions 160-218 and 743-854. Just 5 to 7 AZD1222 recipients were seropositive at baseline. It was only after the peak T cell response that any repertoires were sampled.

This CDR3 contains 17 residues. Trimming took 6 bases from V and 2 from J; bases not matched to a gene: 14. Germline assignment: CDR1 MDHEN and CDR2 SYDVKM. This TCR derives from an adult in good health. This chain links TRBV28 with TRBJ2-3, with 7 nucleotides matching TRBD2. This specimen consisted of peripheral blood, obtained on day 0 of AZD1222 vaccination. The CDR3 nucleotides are TGTGCCAGCAGCCTGCCCCAACTAGCGACCCCCACAGATACGCAGTATTTT. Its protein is CASSLPQLATPTDTQYF.